This section outlines one T cell receptor beta chain sequence together with its context. This CDR3 comprises 15 residues. Per the germline V gene, CDR1 is SGHRS and CDR2 is YFSETQ. V gave up 6 bases and J gave up 6 bases; unmatched junction bases: 10. The participants were between 18 and 89 years old and came from some 25 US areas. The data were obtained in a study of blood T cell repertoires in COVID-19. Study overall: Both acute and convalescent COVID-19 samples were obtained from the United States, Italy and Spain.

Produced via immunoSEQ multiplex PCR; TCRdb's table is partial and in-frame only. This table has some 220,000 clones, roughly 83% appearing once. This clonotype was sampled from a woman between 40 and 55 years old with acute COVID-19. The chain has TRBV5-1 and TRBJ2-7, with 12 bases aligning to TRBD2. Input material: PBMCs or T cells enriched from blood (not recorded which). Here the CDR3 DNA reads TGCGCCAGCAACCCGACTAGCGGGAGTTCAACCGAGCAGTACTTC. It codes for CASNPTSGSSTEQYF. The full variable domain, completed using reference TRBV5-1 and TRBJ2-7, is KAGVTQTPRYLIKTRGQQVTLSCSPISGHRSVSWYQQTPGQGLQFLFEYFSETQRNKGNFPGRFSGRQFSNSRSEMNVSTLELGDSALYLCASNPTSGSSTEQYFGPGTRLTVT.